Listed below are T cell receptor beta chains from one sample, sequenced in a study of blood T cell repertoires in COVID-19. Sequencing used immunoSEQ multiplex PCR; TCRdb keeps in-frame clones, though not all of them. Of fewer than 500,000 clones listed, 70% to 90% are singletons. The sequencing input was PBMCs or T cells enriched from blood (not recorded which). These receptors came from a woman younger than 45 with acute COVID-19. Both conserved end residues are part of each CDR3. A D gene is named only where the DNA matches it firmly. Size is stated for part of the rows, as once, few or many counts, or as a class when the clone is expanded.

abundance | j_gene | v_gene | d_gene | CDR3aa | CDR3nt
once | TRBJ2-7 | TRBV19 | NA | CASSDRTYEQYF | TGTGCCAGTAGCGACAGAACCTACGAGCAGTACTTC
NA | TRBJ1-5 | TRBV20-1 | NA | CSASRGGDPNQPQHF | TGCAGTGCTAGTCGGGGGGGCGACCCCAATCAGCCCCAGCATTTT
NA | TRBJ1-1 | TRBV11-2 | NA | CASSLKGVATEAFF | TGTGCCAGCAGCTTAAAGGGGGTAGCCACTGAAGCTTTCTTT
NA | TRBJ2-7 | TRBV30 | NA | CAWTMERGRSYEQYF | TGTGCCTGGACGATGGAGAGGGGGAGATCCTACGAGCAGTACTTC
NA | TRBJ2-2 | TRBV29-1 | NA | CSVEVRVTGELFF | TGCAGCGTTGAGGTACGGGTCACCGGGGAGCTGTTTTTT
NA | TRBJ1-4 | TRBV10-3 | NA | CAISESGATNEKLFF | TGTGCCATCAGTGAGTCGGGAGCAACTAATGAAAAACTGTTTTTT
once | TRBJ2-1 | TRBV5-1 | TRBD1 | CASSLKGPGQGGNEQFF | TGCGCCAGCAGCTTGAAGGGTCCGGGACAGGGAGGCAATGAGCAGTTCTTC
NA | TRBJ2-2 | TRBV3-1/TRBV3-2 | NA | CASSPGVGELFF | TGTGCCAGCAGCCCGGGGGTCGGGGAGCTGTTTTTT
once | TRBJ2-2 | TRBV5-1 | NA | CASSLAAGYTGELFF | TGCGCCAGCAGCTTGGCGGCAGGCTACACCGGGGAGCTGTTTTTT
NA | TRBJ1-1 | TRBV6-6 | NA | CASSQQGTEAFF | TGTGCCAGCAGCCAACAGGGCACTGAAGCTTTCTTT
NA | TRBJ2-3 | TRBV19 | TRBD1 | CASRPFSGQGTDTQYF | TGTGCCAGTAGACCCTTTTCGGGACAGGGGACAGATACGCAGTATTTT
NA | TRBJ1-4 | TRBV18 | TRBD1 | CASSLGQVATNEKLFF | TGTGCCAGCTCTCTCGGACAGGTTGCAACTAATGAAAAACTGTTTTTT
NA | TRBJ2-7 | TRBV27 | TRBD2 | CASSPRGGVAEQYF | TGTGCCAGCAGTCCGCGGGGAGGGGTGGCCGAGCAGTACTTC
once | TRBJ2-3 | TRBV21-1 | NA | CASSKPRPSGGRNVTDTQYF | TGTGCCAGCAGCAAACCCCGACCTAGCGGGGGCCGGAACGTCACAGATACGCAGTATTTT
NA | TRBJ2-3 | TRBV6-4 | TRBD2 | CASSDRDSGADTQYF | TGTGCCAGCAGTGACAGGGATAGCGGGGCAGATACGCAGTATTTT
NA | TRBJ2-1 | TRBV30 | TRBD1 | CAWSQGDPTYNEQFF | TGTGCCTGGAGTCAGGGGGACCCAACCTACAATGAGCAGTTCTTC
NA | TRBJ2-2 | TRBV21-1 | NA | CASSTRGGPSPGELFF | TGTGCCAGCAGCACAAGAGGGGGCCCATCCCCCGGGGAGCTGTTTTTT
NA | TRBJ1-2 | TRBV6-1 | NA | CASSEAPNNLNYYGYTF | TGTGCCAGCAGTGAAGCCCCAAACAATCTTAATTACTATGGCTACACCTTC
NA | TRBJ1-4 | TRBV27 | NA | CATRSYGRNEKLFF | TGTGCCACTCGGTCTTACGGGAGGAATGAAAAACTGTTTTTT
NA | TRBJ2-7 | TRBV30 | NA | CAGIGGRYEQYF | TGTGCCGGGATTGGAGGGCGTTACGAGCAGTACTTC
NA | TRBJ1-3 | TRBV5-6 | NA | CASSFQGTGNTIYF | TGTGCCAGCAGCTTCCAGGGTACGGGAAACACCATATATTTT
NA | TRBJ1-5 | TRBV6-5 | NA | CASSSNPYDQPQHF | TGTGCCAGCAGTTCGAACCCCTATGATCAGCCCCAGCATTTT
NA | TRBJ2-2 | TRBV5-1 | TRBD1 | CASSFDRAVSNTGELFF | TGCGCCAGCAGCTTCGACAGGGCGGTTTCGAACACCGGGGAGCTGTTTTTT
NA | TRBJ2-7 | TRBV19 | TRBD1 | CASSKRQGSYEQYF | TGTGCCAGTAGTAAAAGACAGGGGTCCTACGAGCAGTACTTC
NA | TRBJ1-2 | TRBV12-5 | NA | CASGSAAAYGYTF | TGTGCTAGTGGATCCGCGGCAGCCTATGGCTACACCTTC
NA | TRBJ1-2 | TRBV7-3 | TRBD1 | CASSLGGTGTVYGYTF | TGTGCCAGCAGCTTAGGCGGGACAGGGACAGTCTATGGCTACACCTTC
NA | TRBJ1-1 | TRBV4-1 | NA | CASSQEGHLGKSEAFF | TGCGCCAGCAGCCAAGAGGGACACTTGGGGAAGTCTGAAGCTTTCTTT
NA | TRBJ1-4 | TRBV7-7 | TRBD1 | CASSQGQGAGEKLFF | TGTGCCAGCAGCCAAGGACAGGGGGCGGGAGAAAAACTGTTTTTT
few | TRBJ1-2 | TRBV28 | NA | CASSFPYYGYTF | TGTGCCAGCAGTTTCCCCTACTATGGCTACACCTTC
NA | TRBJ2-2 | TRBV19 | NA | CASSEQLTGELFF | TGTGCCAGTAGTGAACAGCTCACCGGGGAGCTGTTTTTT
NA | TRBJ2-7 | TRBV6-2/TRBV6-3 | TRBD1 | CASSYSDRVVYEQYF | TGTGCCAGCAGTTACTCCGACAGGGTTGTCTACGAGCAGTACTTC
NA | TRBJ2-1 | TRBV4-1 | TRBD1 | CASSLQGTGGRNEQFF | TGCGCCAGCAGCCTGCAAGGGACAGGGGGCAGGAATGAGCAGTTCTTC
NA | TRBJ2-5 | TRBV5-1 | NA | CASSLGAFPQETQYF | TGCGCCAGCAGCTTGGGGGCTTTTCCCCAAGAGACCCAGTACTTC
once | TRBJ2-7 | TRBV19 | TRBD1 | CASSIARAGGYEQYF | TGTGCCAGTAGTATAGCCCGGGCAGGGGGCTACGAGCAGTACTTC
NA | TRBJ1-5 | TRBV6-1 | NA | CASSVIFTGSNQPQHF | TGTGCCAGCAGTGTCATTTTTACAGGTAGCAATCAGCCCCAGCATTTT